This passage covers 12 T cell receptor beta chains from one sample sequenced in a study of blood T cells in healthy people across ages. A J-beta primer mix and a sample-barcoded 5' primer were used in a second PCR of about 6 to 12 cycles. MiXCR was run by TCRdb on the 5' RACE reads, yielding one entry per CDR3 protein. This table holds about a million distinct CDR3 sequences, just over 50% found once. Sequences were obtained from blood. The receptors originated from a woman aged 55-69 years in good health.

The V call is TRBV14, the J call TRBJ2-1, with 7 bases fitting TRBD2. The V gene's germline CDR1 is SGHDN and CDR2 FVKESK. This CDR3 has 14 amino acids. Unmatched junction bases numbered 2, after V lost 2 bases and J lost 4 bases. For the CDR3, the DNA is TGTGCCAGCAGCCAAACTAGCGCATACAATGAGCAGTTCTTC. Its protein is CASSQTSAYNEQFF. The whole variable domain, remainder taken from reference TRBV14 and TRBJ2-1, is EAGVTQFPSHSVIEKGQTVTLRCDPISGHDNLYWYRRVMGKEIKFLLHFVKESKQDESGMPNNRFLAERTGGTYSTLKVQPAELEDSGVYFCASSQTSAYNEQFFGPGTRLTVL.

This clonotype was detected only a few times. The V call is TRBV7-2, the J call TRBJ2-5, with TRBD2 matching 11 bases. From germline, CDR1 is SGHTA and CDR2 FQGNSA. This CDR3 is built from 17 residues. The ends lost 6 bases at V and 4 bases at J; junction bases unmatched: 13. The CDR3: CASSLRVGLAGGETQYF. CDR3 DNA: TGTGCCAGCAGTCTTAGGGTGGGTCTAGCGGGAGGAGAGACCCAGTACTTC. The full variable domain, in which reference TRBV7-2 and TRBJ2-5 provide the parts outside the CDR3, is GAGVSQSPSNKVTEKGKDVELRCDPISGHTALYWYRQSLGQGLEFLIYFQGNSAPDKSGLPSDRFSAERTGGSVSTLTIQRTQQEDSAVYLCASSLRVGLAGGETQYFGPGTRLLVL.

The chain links TRBV27 to TRBJ2-4; D is perhaps TRBD1 (5 bases). The DNA end favors TRBJ2-7, so the J call may be wrong. Germline CDR1 is MNHEY and CDR2 is SMNVEV (reference sequence). The CDR3 has 12 residues. Here the CDR3 reads CASSFGQGEQYF. The CDR3 coding sequence is TGTGCCAGCAGTTTTGGTCAGGGCGAGCAGTACTTC.

This clonotype is labeled large. The chain is built from TRBV3-1 and TRBJ2-7, with 12 bases lining up with TRBD2. The ends lost 4 bases at V and 0 bases at J; junction bases unmatched: 13. CDR1 and CDR2 from the germline V gene are LGHDT and YNNKEL (reference sequence). The CDR3 runs 19 residues. CDR3 sequence (DNA): TGTGCCAGCAGCCTAGAAAGGACTAGCGGGGCTCGAGTCTCCTACGAGCAGTACTTC. Its translation is CASSLERTSGARVSYEQYF.

V gene TRBV27 combines with J gene TRBJ1-4; TRBD1 might be the D (5 bases). CDR1 MNHEY and CDR2 SMNVEV come from the germline V gene (reference sequence). The CDR3 sequence is 14 residues long. V lost 5 bases to trimming and J lost 7 bases, with 14 bases between them. CDR3 residues: CASSLRDQVEKLFF. The CDR3 region has the DNA TGTGCCAGCAGTCTTCGGGACCAAGTTGAAAAACTGTTTTTT.

V is TRBV10-3 and J is TRBJ2-1; 7 bases are a match to TRBD1. CDR3 size: 12 residues. The J segment lost 6 bases and the V segment lost 8 bases, leaving 4 bases of the junction unmatched. Germline V lookup: CDR1 ENHRY, CDR2 SYGVKD. The CDR3 coding sequence is TGTGCCATCGACAGGGACGGCAATGAGCAGTTCTTC. It encodes CAIDRDGNEQFF.

This clonotype has at least ten counts. The rearrangement joins TRBV3-1 to TRBJ2-7; D gene uncertain. Germline V CDR1 and CDR2: LGHDT, YNNKEL (reference sequence). V gave up 1 base and J gave up 3 bases, with 4 bases separating them. CDR3 length: 12 amino acids. The CDR3 DNA follows: TGTGCCAGCAGCCAAGCGGGCTACGAGCAGTACTTC. This gives the protein CASSQAGYEQYF.

This clonotype was seen repeatedly, ten times or more. V is TRBV7-9 and J is TRBJ1-2, with D possibly matching TRBD1 (6 bases). CDR1 SEHNR and CDR2 FQNEAQ come from the germline V gene (reference sequence). The CDR3 totals 16 residues. V was cut by 1 base and J by 6 bases, with 18 bases left in between. CDR3 bases: TGTGCCAGCAGCTTAGAGGGGACCAGGGGAATCCATGGCTACACCTTC. Translated, it gives CASSLEGTRGIHGYTF.

The gene calls are TRBV2 and TRBJ2-1; 11 nucleotides agree with TRBD2. The V and J ends lost 6 bases and 7 bases, in that order; junction bases with no gene match: 8. This CDR3 has 15 residues. In germline, CDR1 is SNHLY, CDR2 FYNNEI. In DNA, the CDR3 is TGTGCCAGCAGGATGAATAGCGGGAGGGCTAATGAGCAGTTCTTC. Protein: CASRMNSGRANEQFF.

This clonotype was found a few times. The chain employs TRBV7-2 and TRBJ2-3; D unresolved. The CDR3 sequence is 15 residues long. V was pared by 2 bases and J by 1 base, with 10 bases between. CDR1 is SGHTA, CDR2 FQGNSA, per germline. CDR3 in DNA: TGTGCCAGCAGCTTACTGCCGCTCGGCACAGATACGCAGTATTTT. This translates into CASSLLPLGTDTQYF.

This clonotype has just a few counts. V is TRBV20-1 and J is TRBJ2-7; possibly TRBD2 for D (6 bases). Trimming cost V 5 bases and J 2 bases, with 13 bases left between them. The CDR3 has 13 amino acids. The germline CDR1 and CDR2 sequences are DFQATT and SNEGSKA (reference sequence). DNA of the CDR3: TGCAGTGCTCTAACGGGACTCGCCTACGAGCAGTACTTC. Protein sequence: CSALTGLAYEQYF.

With regard to this clonotype: The junction differs from germline at one of its ends, possibly a read error. The V and J genes are TRBV20-1 and TRBJ2-4, with 10 bases that match TRBD2. The length of the CDR3 is 18 residues. Germline CDR1 DFQATT, CDR2 SNEGSKA (reference sequence). Here the CDR3 reads CSTSPLLAGASKGYIQYF. The CDR3, as DNA: TGCAGTACTAGTCCCCTGCTAGCGGGGGCCTCTAAAGGGTACATTCAGTACTTC.